The 24 T cell receptor beta chains listed next were all sequenced from one sample in a study of CXCR3-negative and CXCR3-positive naive CD8 T cells. The study, taken as a whole, reports: TRB CDR3 hydrophobicity was greater in CXCR3-positive naive cells than in CXCR3-negative naive cells.

Antigen specificity for these receptors is unknown. With UMI labels, 5' RACE was used to prepare the TRB cDNA libraries. No DNA is given; TCRdb re-called the 5' RACE reads and lists each CDR3 protein once. This sample's clone table lists about 150,000 distinct CDR3 sequences. The specimen sequenced was naive CXCR3+ CD8+ T cells from blood. Subset here: CD45RO-CCR7+CD27+CD95- naive CD8+ T cells expressing CXCR3 (TNR3+). Every receptor here comes from a human donor in good health. Some clones in this sample may be carry-over from other donors' samples.

The chain is built from TRBV4-3 and TRBJ1-2. Per germline, CDR1 LGHNA and CDR2 YSLEER. The CDR3 has 15 residues. Here the CDR3 reads CASSQETTPNYGYTF.

This chain joins TRBV7-2 and TRBJ2-7; TCRdb reports TRBD1, a call that lacks DNA to check it against. This CDR3 region has 15 residues. Germline lookup yields CDR1 SGHTA and CDR2 FQGNSA. This chain's CDR3 is CASSSRDRATYEQYF.

V is TRBV7-3 and J is TRBJ1-1. CDR1 SGHTA and CDR2 FQGTGA come from the germline V gene. The CDR3 length is 14 residues. CDR3 in amino acids: CASSRGPMNTEAFF.

V gene TRBV29-1 combines with J gene TRBJ1-1; TCRdb outputs TRBD1, but without DNA this stays unchecked. Germline loops: CDR1 SQVTM, CDR2 ANQGSEA. The CDR3 has 11 amino acids. The CDR3 reads CIGGVNTEAFF.

The chain carries TRBV13 and TRBJ1-1. The germline V gene has CDR1 PRHDT and CDR2 FYEKMQ (reference sequence). This CDR3 contains 12 residues. This chain's CDR3 is CASSLSRTEAFF.

The gene calls are TRBV10-3 and TRBJ2-7; the TCRdb D gene call, TRBD2, has no DNA to confirm it. The length of the CDR3 is 16 residues. Germline CDR1 ENHRY, CDR2 SYGVKD. The CDR3 loop reads CAIRTGLAGQAHEQYF.

The chain joins TRBV28 to TRBJ1-1. From germline, CDR1 is MDHEN and CDR2 SYDVKM. CDR3 length equals 14 residues. The CDR3 spells CASSHHGVNTEAFF.

The gene calls are TRBV6-5 and TRBJ2-7. This CDR3 has 14 residues. The V gene's germline CDR1 is MNHEY and CDR2 SVGAGI. This CDR3 reads CASSSLTESYEQYF.

The chain has TRBV4-3 and TRBJ2-7; TCRdb names TRBD1, which stays unverified in the absence of DNA. CDR3 length equals 14 residues. Germline assignment: CDR1 LGHNA and CDR2 YSLEER. This CDR3 is CASSPGTGAFEQYF.

The chain employs TRBV29-1 and TRBJ2-1; without DNA, the TCRdb call of TRBD2 cannot be checked. The CDR3 runs to 15 residues. Germline-derived CDR1 and CDR2 are SQVTM and ANQGSEA. CDR3 sequence reads: CSVDASGGPWNEQFF.

This chain uses TRBV12-3 or TRBV12-4 with TRBJ2-3; TCRdb's D gene call, TRBD1, goes unchecked for lack of DNA. CDR3 length: 13 amino acids. The CDR3 reads CASSIGTEATQYF.

The rearrangement links TRBV19 to TRBJ2-1; TCRdb lists TRBD2, though no DNA is available to test this call. CDR1 and CDR2 from the germline V gene are LNHDA and SQIVND (reference sequence). The CDR3 extends over 15 amino acids. The CDR3 is CASSISGRSYNEQFF.

The genes are TRBV7-2 and TRBJ2-7; TCRdb indicates TRBD2, and absent DNA this call remains unverified. The germline V gene has CDR1 SGHTA and CDR2 FQGNSA. The CDR3 is 17 residues long. CDR3 residues: CASSLGRPSGFSYEQYF.

The gene calls are TRBV11-2 and TRBJ1-4. This CDR3 is built from 17 residues. The germline V gene has CDR1 SGHAT and CDR2 FQNNGV. The CDR3 loop is CASSLIQTGSTNEKLFF.

The rearrangement joins TRBV2 to TRBJ1-5. Germline CDR1 reads SNHLY; CDR2 reads FYNNEI. The CDR3 totals 15 residues. The CDR3: CASSEGLGSNQPQHF. Supplemented by reference TRBV2 and TRBJ1-5, the full variable domain reads EPEVTQTPSHQVTQMGQEVILRCVPISNHLYFYWYRQILGQKVEFLVSFYNNEISEKSEIFDDQFSVERPDGSNFTLKIRSTKLEDSAMYFCASSEGLGSNQPQHFGDGTRLSIL.

The rearrangement uses TRBV11-2 and TRBJ1-1. CDR1 and CDR2 from the germline V gene are SGHAT and FQNNGV. CDR3 length: 13 residues. The CDR3 is CASSFLQLYEAFF. The whole variable domain, remainder taken from reference TRBV11-2 and TRBJ1-1, is EAGVAQSPRYKIIEKRQSVAFWCNPISGHATLYWYQQILGQGPKLLIQFQNNGVVDDSQLPKDRFSAERLKGVDSTLKIQPAKLEDSAVYLCASSFLQLYEAFFGQGTRLTVV.

The gene calls are TRBV29-1 and TRBJ1-1; TCRdb designates TRBD1, a call that cannot be tested without DNA. The CDR3 has 11 residues. Germline V CDR1 and CDR2: SQVTM, ANQGSEA. CDR3: CSVDKGTEAFF. Full variable domain (rest looked up from reference TRBV29-1 and TRBJ1-1): SAVISQKPSRDICQRGTSLTIQCQVDSQVTMMFWYRQQPGQSLTLIATANQGSEATYESGFVIDKFPISRPNLTFSTLTVSNMSPEDSSIYLCSVDKGTEAFFGQGTRLTVV.

V is TRBV5-1 and J is TRBJ2-7; checking the TCRdb D call of TRBD2 is not possible without DNA. The CDR3 runs to 14 residues. Germline assignment: CDR1 SGHRS and CDR2 YFSETQ. The chain's CDR3 is CASSYGSGLYEQYF.

J is TRBJ1-1 and V is TRBV6-5; TCRdb picks TRBD1, but there is no DNA to check that call. The germline V gene encodes CDR1 MNHEY and CDR2 SVGAGI. The CDR3 consists of 14 residues. The CDR3: CASSAGTGGIEAFF.

V gene TRBV5-1 combines with J gene TRBJ2-3; lacking DNA, the TRBD1 call made by TCRdb goes unchecked. Germline V gives CDR1 SGHRS, CDR2 YFSETQ. This CDR3 comprises 17 residues. CDR3 amino acids: CASSLGSDRLSTDTQYF.

The rearrangement uses TRBV14 and TRBJ2-7; TCRdb names TRBD1, which stays unverified in the absence of DNA. The CDR3 has 13 amino acids. Germline CDR1 and CDR2: SGHDN and FVKESK. CDR3 region: CASSAGQGYEQYF. The full variable domain, rest sourced from reference TRBV14 and TRBJ2-7, is EAGVTQFPSHSVIEKGQTVTLRCDPISGHDNLYWYRRVMGKEIKFLLHFVKESKQDESGMPNNRFLAERTGGTYSTLKVQPAELEDSGVYFCASSAGQGYEQYFGPGTRLTVT.

The rearrangement links TRBV5-6 to TRBJ1-1; there is no DNA to check the TCRdb D call of TRBD1. CDR1 is SGHDT and CDR2 is YYEEEE in the germline V gene. The CDR3 sequence is 13 residues long. CDR3 protein: CASNPTGNTEAFF.

The chain links TRBV15 to TRBJ2-2; TCRdb designates TRBD2, a call that cannot be tested without DNA. Germline V gene lookup returns CDR1 LNHNV and CDR2 YYDKDF (reference sequence). There are 16 residues in the CDR3. CDR3 amino acids: CATSILTSPGTGELFF.

The chain employs TRBV20-1 and TRBJ2-1; TCRdb gives TRBD1 as the D gene, but with no DNA this cannot be confirmed. The CDR3 has 16 residues. Looked up from germline, CDR1 is DFQATT and CDR2 is SNEGSKA (reference sequence). CDR3 amino acids: CSAREFPAHRRDEQFF.